The 6 T cell receptor beta chains presented below share a single source sample, sequenced in a study of T cells in Graves' hyperthyroidism and ophthalmopathy. RNA transcripts yielded amplified TCR beta CDR3 regions. The HTBI primer set drove a first-round RT-PCR of the TCR CDR3. TCRdb reprocessed the multiplex PCR reads via MiXCR and lists one record per CDR3 protein. Here the sample spans about 570,000 distinct CDR3 sequences, roughly 46% being singletons. The sequenced material came from peripheral blood or thyroid tissue (not recorded which). These receptor sequences come from an adult woman with Graves' disease, either hyperthyroidism or ophthalmopathy (not recorded which).

The CDR3 protein is CASSERIRPQYF. The CDR3, as DNA: TGCGCCAGCAGTGAGAGGATTAGGCCCCAGTACTTC. The chain has TRBV10-2 and TRBJ2-5; D gene uncertain. CDR1 and CDR2 from the germline V gene are WSHSY and SAAADI. The V end lost 2 bases, the J end lost 9 bases, and 10 bases lay between the germline ends. The CDR3 runs 12 residues.

This clonotype was seen many times. V and J are TRBV7-3 and TRBJ2-7; 9 positions match TRBD1. CDR3 length: 15 residues. Germline CDR1 and CDR2: SGHTA and FQGTGA. The V segment lost 2 bases and the J segment 5 bases; nucleotides outside the gene matches: 7. CDR3 in amino acids: CASSLPGTGIHEQYF. The CDR3 coding sequence is TGTGCCAGCAGCTTACCGGGGACAGGGATACACGAGCAGTACTTC.

This clonotype appeared many times. V gene TRBV15 combines with J gene TRBJ1-1; D is unclear. The CDR3 contains 11 residues. Germline CDR1 reads LNHNV; CDR2 reads YYDKDF (reference sequence). The V end lost 5 bases, the J end lost 3 bases, and 4 bases lay between the germline ends. The CDR3 DNA reads TGTGCCACCAGCTCGTACACTGAAGCTTTCTTT. Translating gives CATSSYTEAFF.

This sequence joins TRBV30 and TRBJ1-1; D is unclear. V was cut by 5 bases and J by 0 bases, with 10 bases left in between. CDR1 is GTSNPN, CDR2 SVGIG, per germline (reference sequence). The CDR3 spans 13 residues. In DNA, the CDR3 is TGTGCCTGGGCCCATACGATGAACACTGAAGCTTTCTTT. Translation gives CAWAHTMNTEAFF.

This clonotype was seen a few times. This chain connects TRBV5-1 to TRBJ1-6; 7 positions agree with TRBD1. Germline CDR1 and CDR2: SGHRS and YFSETQ. This CDR3 region has 14 residues. V trimming: 4 bases; J trimming: 5 bases; junction bases outside the gene matches: 3. The CDR3 sequence is CASSRDSDNSPLHF. DNA for the CDR3: TGCGCCAGCAGCCGGGACAGTGATAATTCACCCCTCCACTTT.

The chain recombines TRBV19 with TRBJ2-6; possibly TRBD2 for D (6 bases). The CDR3 sequence is 12 residues long. The germline CDR1 and CDR2 sequences are LNHDA and SQIVND (reference sequence). The V end was cut by 10 bases, the J end by 11 bases, with 15 bases between. The CDR3 DNA is TGTGCCACCTACGGCGGGGACTACGTCCTGACTTTC. Translation: CATYGGDYVLTF.